This T cell receptor (beta chain) is drawn from a study of blood T cell repertoires in COVID-19. Germline V gene lookup returns CDR1 SEHNR and CDR2 FQNEAQ (reference sequence). Trimming at V came to 6 bases and at J to 5 bases, leaving 8 bases not matched to a gene. The CDR3 is 15 residues long. The repertoire was sequenced with immunoSEQ multiplex PCR; TCRdb's copy has only in-frame clones and lacks some. This sample has more than 90,000 clones, with around 80% found just once. Sequencing input: peripheral blood. This clonotype was obtained from a man in his 70s with acute or convalescent COVID-19. The chain combines TRBV7-9 with TRBJ2-3; 10 bases are a match to TRBD2. The CDR3 sequence is CASRPLAGDGDTQYF. The CDR3 bases are TGTGCCAGCAGACCCCTAGCGGGAGATGGAGATACGCAGTATTTT.